This T cell receptor (beta chain) emerged from a study of regulatory T cells in long-lasting Graves disease. Construction of TCR beta libraries relied on iRepertoire HTBI primers and on Arm-PCR targeting CDR3 regions. TCRdb reprocessed the multiplex PCR reads with MiXCR, giving one entry per CDR3 protein. Of about 540,000 distinct CDR3 sequences detected, around an eighth appear once; the ten largest clones hold about 10%. Trimming shortened V by 6 bases and J by 6 bases, and 12 bases separated the two germline ends. The CDR3 totals 12 residues. Germline CDR1 is MNHEY and CDR2 is SVGEGT. Time point given: newly diagnosed GD, antithyroid drugs for less than 3 months. After RNA was extracted from PBMCs, the TCR library was made from it. This clonotype was seen ten or more times. These data were likewise used in another study, on T cells in Graves' hyperthyroidism and ophthalmopathy.

V is TRBV6-2 or TRBV6-3 and J is TRBJ2-7, with D hard to call. The TCR sequence derives from a man aged 25-45 years with Graves disease. The sample in question was peripheral blood mononuclear cells (PBMCs), obtained at new diagnosis, from a patient treated with antithyroid drugs. CDR3: CASRPSAGEQYF. CDR3 nucleotides: TGTGCCAGCAGACCCTCCGCAGGCGAGCAGTACTTC.